One sample yielded the 9 T cell receptor beta chains listed below, sequenced in a study of patients and donors after allogeneic stem cell transplantation. Each CDR3 protein gets one entry after TCRdb re-called the RT-PCR reads with MiXCR. The sample consists of 190,000 or so distinct CDR3 sequences, 38% of them appearing once. The sample taken for sequencing was blood, either unsorted or a sorted T cell fraction (not recorded which). The receptor set was obtained from a human donor who was either an allogeneic HSCT recipient or a stem cell or donor lymphocyte infusion donor (not recorded which). It is not recorded whose cells these are; they may come from a transplant donor.

This clonotype was observed a few times. This rearrangement joins TRBV15 to TRBJ2-1; D unclear. Germline lookup yields CDR1 LNHNV and CDR2 YYDKDF (reference sequence). This CDR3 comprises 14 residues. V was trimmed by 0 bases and J by 3 bases, leaving 6 bases between them. The CDR3 here is CATSRDGLYNEQFF. The CDR3 nucleotides read TGTGCCACCAGCAGAGATGGTCTCTACAATGAGCAGTTCTTC.

J is TRBJ2-1 and V is TRBV27; 9 bases are shared with TRBD2. The CDR3 is made up of 15 amino acids. With V trimmed by 4 bases and J by 8 bases, 9 bases remained unmatched. CDR1 and CDR2 (germline): MNHEY, SMNVEV (reference sequence). DNA for the CDR3: TGTGCCAGCAGTTCAACGGGACTAGCTCTGGATGAGCAGTTCTTC. Translation: CASSSTGLALDEQFF.

This sequence joins TRBV5-1 and TRBJ2-7, with TRBD1 identical over 10 bases. This CDR3 has 15 amino acids. Germline V gene sequence: CDR1 SGHRS, CDR2 YFSETQ. J was trimmed by 4 bases and V by 7 bases; bases with no gene match: 11. DNA of the CDR3: TGCGCCAGCTCCCCCTCGGGACAGGGGCGGTACGAGCAGTACTTC. Amino acids: CASSPSGQGRYEQYF.

This rearrangement joins TRBV7-3 to TRBJ1-5; no clear D gene. Germline-derived CDR1 and CDR2 are SGHTA and FQGTGA. The CDR3 runs to 16 residues. Trimming pared 2 bases from V and 2 bases from J, leaving 13 bases between. The CDR3 bases are TGTGCCAGCAGCTTAGGGTCCTCTGGAGGCAATCAGCCCCAGCATTTT. It codes for CASSLGSSGGNQPQHF.

This clonotype has only a few counts. The chain has TRBV4-2 and TRBJ1-1; 8 nucleotides match TRBD1. The CDR3 runs to 14 residues. CDR1 LGHNA and CDR2 YNFKEQ come from the germline V gene. Trimming took 1 base from V and 7 from J; bases not matched to a gene: 5. The chain's CDR3 is CASSQGDRRYEAFF. The CDR3 nucleotides read TGTGCCAGCAGCCAAGGGGACAGGCGGTATGAAGCTTTCTTT.

The chain couples TRBV29-1 to TRBJ1-2, with a weak D call TRBD1 (5 bases). Trimming removed 7 bases at V and 4 bases at J, with 16 bases between. The V gene's germline CDR1 is SQVTM and CDR2 ANQGSEA. This CDR3 contains 13 residues. For the CDR3, the DNA is TGCAGCGCCCGGAAGACAGTATTCTATGGCTACACCTTC. Residues: CSARKTVFYGYTF.

This clonotype was counted a few times. The chain recombines TRBV6-2 or TRBV6-3 with TRBJ2-6; D not resolved. Germline loops: CDR1 MNHEY, CDR2 SVGEGT. V was cut by 7 bases and J by 1 base, with 11 bases left in between. The CDR3 loop spans 15 amino acids. The CDR3 reads CASTKELSGANVLTF. In nucleotides, the CDR3 is TGTGCCAGCACTAAAGAGCTATCTGGGGCCAACGTCCTGACTTTC.

The gene calls are TRBV12-3 or TRBV12-4 and TRBJ2-1; no definite D call. The CDR3 consists of 13 residues. V was cut by 10 bases and J by 0 bases, with 10 bases left in between. The CDR3 is CAINLSSYNEQFF. The DNA of the CDR3 is TGTGCCATTAACTTAAGCTCCTACAATGAGCAGTTCTTC.

The chain joins TRBV25-1 to TRBJ2-7; tentatively, D is TRBD1 (6 bases). V was pared by 4 bases and J by 1 base, with 14 bases between. CDR3 length: 15 residues. In germline, CDR1 is MGHDK, CDR2 SYGVNS. The CDR3 DNA reads TGTGCCAGCAGTGGAGGGGGTAGTAGGTCCTACGAGCAGTACTTC. Translation: CASSGGGSRSYEQYF.